Shown below are 20 T cell receptor beta chains from a single sample sequenced in a study of blood T cell repertoires in COVID-19. TCRdb keeps only in-frame clones here, not all; method: immunoSEQ multiplex PCR. Of about 20,000 clones in the sample, 91% were seen once. The sample taken for sequencing was peripheral blood. Receptors were obtained from a man in his sixties or seventies with active COVID-19.

The chain has TRBV6-6 and TRBJ2-1, with D tentatively TRBD1 (6 bases). The CDR3 runs to 12 residues. The ends were cut back, 4 bases at V and 9 bases at J, with 10 bases in the middle. Germline lookup yields CDR1 MNHNY and CDR2 SVGAGI (reference sequence). CDR3 nucleotide sequence: TGTGCCAGCAGTTCACCAGGGGCTGAGCAGTTCTTC. This encodes CASSSPGAEQFF.

The V call is TRBV19, the J call TRBJ2-5; TRBD1 agrees at 7 bases. The germline V gene has CDR1 LNHDA and CDR2 SQIVND (reference sequence). This CDR3 is 13 amino acids long. V trimming: 8 bases; J trimming: 5 bases; junction bases outside the gene matches: 8. CDR3 in DNA: TGTGCCAGTGGCGACAGGGTCCCCGAGACCCAGTACTTC. Translation gives CASGDRVPETQYF.

The chain recombines TRBV19 with TRBJ1-1; no definite D call. Germline V CDR1 and CDR2: LNHDA, SQIVND (reference sequence). This CDR3 has 15 amino acids. Trimming stripped 2 bases from V and 4 bases from J, with 14 bases between. CDR3 amino acids: CASSISAAIGTEAFF. The CDR3 nucleotides read TGTGCCAGTAGTATATCTGCAGCGATCGGCACTGAAGCTTTCTTT.

V is TRBV19 and J is TRBJ2-7, with 8 bases identical to TRBD1. V was pared by 5 bases and J by 4 bases, with 7 bases of the junction left unmatched. The germline V gene has CDR1 LNHDA and CDR2 SQIVND (reference sequence). The CDR3 covers 14 residues. CDR3 bases: TGTGCCAGTAGTGACAGGGGACTCTATTACGAGCAGTACTTC. As protein: CASSDRGLYYEQYF.

The chain links TRBV15 to TRBJ2-5; the match to TRBD1 covers 8 bases. V trimming: 3 bases; J trimming: 5 bases; junction bases outside the gene matches: 5. Per the germline V gene, CDR1 is LNHNV and CDR2 is YYDKDF (reference sequence). CDR3 length equals 14 residues. CDR3 residues: CATSRTGVMETQYF. The CDR3 nucleotides are TGTGCCACCAGCAGGACAGGGGTGATGGAGACCCAGTACTTC.

This clone was detected once. The chain couples TRBV6-6 to TRBJ1-1, with D maybe TRBD1 (5 bases). Germline CDR1 MNHNY, CDR2 SVGAGI (reference sequence). Trimming pared 9 bases from V and 1 base from J, leaving 12 bases between. The CDR3 totals 13 residues. CDR3 nucleotide sequence: TGTGCCAGTTGGTCTACAGGGAACACTGAAGCTTTCTTT. Encoded protein: CASWSTGNTEAFF.

The chain carries TRBV7-2 and TRBJ1-1; 10 nucleotides line up with TRBD1. The CDR3 covers 15 residues. Germline V gene lookup returns CDR1 SGHTA and CDR2 FQGNSA. Trimming took 5 bases from V and 0 from J; bases not matched to a gene: 3. CDR3 DNA: TGTGCCAGCAGCCTGACAGGGGGCGTGAACACTGAAGCTTTCTTT. Encoded protein: CASSLTGGVNTEAFF.

The chain is built from TRBV6-4 and TRBJ2-7; weak D call: TRBD1 (5 bases). The V gene lost 7 bases and the J gene lost 6 bases, with 19 bases spanning the gap. From germline, CDR1 is MRHNA and CDR2 SNTAGT. The CDR3 sequence is 14 residues long. CDR3 amino acids: CASTFRRVVREQYF. The CDR3 nucleotides read TGTGCCAGCACCTTCCGCAGGGTAGTTCGCGAGCAGTACTTC.

This rearrangement joins TRBV3-1 (or the pseudogene TRBV3-2) to TRBJ2-6; 7 positions match TRBD1. Germline V gene lookup returns CDR1 LGHDT and CDR2 YNNKEL (reference sequence). CDR3 length: 17 residues. V trimming: 1 base; J trimming: 4 bases; junction bases outside the gene matches: 7. The CDR3 is CASSQGAGGTGANVLTF. The CDR3 nucleotides read TGTGCCAGCAGCCAAGGGGCAGGGGGAACAGGGGCCAACGTCCTGACTTTC.

The CDR3: CASSPRQGSYGYTF. DNA for the CDR3: TGTGCCAGCAGTCCACGACAGGGAAGCTATGGCTACACCTTC. This rearrangement joins TRBV28 to TRBJ1-2; 7 bases line up with TRBD1. The CDR3 has 14 amino acids. V dropped 5 bases and J dropped 4; count of bases not matched to a gene: 7. In germline, CDR1 is MDHEN, CDR2 SYDVKM.

Of note for this clone: The same CDR3 also results from other DNA sequences found in this sample. The V call is TRBV4-1, the J call TRBJ1-5; D is uncertain. Trimming took off 0 bases at V and 4 bases at J, with 7 bases between the two ends. The CDR3 extends over 14 amino acids. Germline CDR1 and CDR2: MGHRA and YSYEKL. The CDR3 sequence: CASSQDPSNQPQHF. CDR3 nucleotide sequence: TGCGCCAGCAGCCAAGATCCCAGTAATCAGCCCCAGCATTTT.

This rearrangement joins TRBV20-1 to TRBJ2-1, with 7 bases matching TRBD1. This CDR3 has 11 amino acids. Germline values: CDR1 DFQATT, CDR2 SNEGSKA (reference sequence). V trimming: 1 base; J trimming: 15 bases; junction bases outside the gene matches: 6. CDR3 sequence reads: CSARARDSLFF. CDR3 in DNA: TGCAGTGCTAGAGCCCGGGACAGCTTGTTCTTC.

The chain carries TRBV4-3 and TRBJ2-1; 12 bases match TRBD1. The CDR3 is 15 residues long. Germline V gene sequence: CDR1 LGHNA, CDR2 YSLEER. The V gene end was trimmed by 5 bases and the J gene end by 7 bases; junction bases not matched to a gene: 6. Here the CDR3 DNA reads TGCGCCAGCAGCGTCCGGGACAGGGGGCTAAATGAGCAGTTCTTC. It yields the protein CASSVRDRGLNEQFF.

The genes are TRBV6-2 or TRBV6-3 and TRBJ2-1; 7 bases map to TRBD2. CDR1 and CDR2 (germline): MNHEY, SVGEGT. This CDR3 has 16 residues. J was trimmed by 2 bases and V by 4 bases; bases with no gene match: 8. Here the CDR3 reads CASSSALAGTYNEQFF. The CDR3 DNA sequence: TGTGCCAGCAGTTCCGCTTTAGCGGGTACCTACAATGAGCAGTTCTTC.

The chain links TRBV4-3 to TRBJ2-7, with D perhaps matching TRBD1 (5 bases). The CDR3 is made up of 14 amino acids. Trimming pared 0 bases from V and 2 bases from J, leaving 8 bases between. Germline V CDR1 and CDR2: LGHNA, YSLEER. CDR3 DNA: TGCGCCAGCAGCCAAGATAGACAGACCTACGAGCAGTACTTC. This translates into CASSQDRQTYEQYF.

The genes are TRBV30 and TRBJ1-4; D is ambiguous. Germline V gene lookup returns CDR1 GTSNPN and CDR2 SVGIG (reference sequence). V lost 0 bases, J lost 5 bases, and 7 bases lay in between. CDR3 size: 13 residues. The CDR3 DNA reads TGTGCCTGGAGTGTACGGGAGAATGAAAAACTGTTTTTT. It is translated as CAWSVRENEKLFF.

The chain recombines TRBV30 with TRBJ2-1, with D possibly matching TRBD1 (6 bases). Germline CDR1 and CDR2: GTSNPN and SVGIG (reference sequence). The CDR3 extends over 14 amino acids. V was clipped by 3 bases and J by 1 base, with 10 bases between them. The CDR3 is CAWRRQGSYNEQFF. The CDR3 region has the DNA TGTGCCTGGAGGAGGCAGGGGTCCTACAATGAGCAGTTCTTC.

This clone showed up just once. The V and J genes are TRBV7-2 and TRBJ2-1, with 9 bases aligning to TRBD1. CDR1 and CDR2 from the germline V gene are SGHTA and FQGNSA. V lost 2 bases and J lost 4; bases outside the gene matches: 3. The CDR3 length is 15 residues. The CDR3 is CASSLTGGFYNEQFF. The CDR3 coding sequence is TGTGCCAGCAGCTTAACAGGGGGCTTTTACAATGAGCAGTTCTTC. Together with reference TRBV7-2 and TRBJ2-1, the CDR3 gives the full variable domain: GAGVSQSPSNKVTEKGKDVELRCDPISGHTALYWYRQSLGQGLEFLIYFQGNSAPDKSGLPSDRFSAERTGGSVSTLTIQRTQQEDSAVYLCASSLTGGFYNEQFFGPGTRLTVL.

The chain couples TRBV5-6 to TRBJ2-6; D may be TRBD2 (5 bases). Germline lookup yields CDR1 SGHDT and CDR2 YYEEEE. Trimming shortened V by 4 bases and J by 0 bases, and 20 bases separated the two germline ends. The CDR3 consists of 19 residues. CDR3 sequence (DNA): TGTGCCAGCAGCCCCGGGGTGCGGAAAAATCCCTCTGGGGCCAACGTCCTGACTTTC. Its translation is CASSPGVRKNPSGANVLTF.

This clone has just one count. The CDR3 DNA reads TGTGCCAGCAGTTTATACAGGGGTGACATTCAGTACTTC. Its translation: CASSLYRGDIQYF. The chain is built from TRBV27 and TRBJ2-4, with TRBD1 identical over 7 bases. The V segment lost 1 base and the J segment 8 bases; nucleotides outside the gene matches: 2. This CDR3 contains 13 residues. Germline-derived CDR1 and CDR2 are MNHEY and SMNVEV (reference sequence).